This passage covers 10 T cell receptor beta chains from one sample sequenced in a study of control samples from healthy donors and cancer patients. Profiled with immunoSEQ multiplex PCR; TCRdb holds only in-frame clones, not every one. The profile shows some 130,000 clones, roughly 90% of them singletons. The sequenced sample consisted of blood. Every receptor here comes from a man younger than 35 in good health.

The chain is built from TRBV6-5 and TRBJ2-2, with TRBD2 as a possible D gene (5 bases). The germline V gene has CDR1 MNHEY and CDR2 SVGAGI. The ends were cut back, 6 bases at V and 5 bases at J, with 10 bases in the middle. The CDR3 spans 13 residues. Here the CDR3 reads CASRVPGTGELFF. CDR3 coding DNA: TGTGCCAGCAGGGTGCCGGGGACCGGGGAGCTGTTTTTT.

The CDR3 here is CASSLGAHHPTDTQYF. The DNA for the CDR3 is TGTGCCAGCAGCTTGGGGGCGCATCACCCCACAGATACGCAGTATTTT. This chain uses TRBV5-4 with TRBJ2-3; D not resolved. This CDR3 contains 16 residues. Trimming stripped 0 bases from V and 2 bases from J, with 13 bases between. Germline lookup yields CDR1 SGHNT and CDR2 YYREEE (reference sequence).

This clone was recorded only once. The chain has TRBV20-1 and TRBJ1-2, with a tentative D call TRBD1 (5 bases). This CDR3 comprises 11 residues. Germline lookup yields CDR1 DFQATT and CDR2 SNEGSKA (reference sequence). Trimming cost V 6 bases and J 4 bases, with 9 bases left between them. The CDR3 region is CSAEGRYGYTF. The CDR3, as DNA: TGCAGTGCCGAGGGGCGCTATGGCTACACCTTC.

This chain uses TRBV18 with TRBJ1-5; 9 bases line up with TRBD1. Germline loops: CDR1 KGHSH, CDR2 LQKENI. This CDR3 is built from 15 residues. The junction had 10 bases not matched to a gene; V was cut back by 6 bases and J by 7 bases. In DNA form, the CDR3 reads TGTGCCAGCTCCCGGACAGGGGATGGTGGACAGCCCCAGCATTTT. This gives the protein CASSRTGDGGQPQHF.

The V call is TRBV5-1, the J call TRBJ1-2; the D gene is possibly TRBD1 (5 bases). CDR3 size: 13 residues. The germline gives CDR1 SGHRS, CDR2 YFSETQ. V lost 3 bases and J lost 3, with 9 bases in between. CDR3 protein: CASSWGPYYGYTF. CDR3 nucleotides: TGCGCCAGCAGCTGGGGACCTTACTATGGCTACACCTTC. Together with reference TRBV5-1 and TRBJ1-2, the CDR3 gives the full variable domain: KAGVTQTPRYLIKTRGQQVTLSCSPISGHRSVSWYQQTPGQGLQFLFEYFSETQRNKGNFPGRFSGRQFSNSRSEMNVSTLELGDSALYLCASSWGPYYGYTFGSGTRLTVV.

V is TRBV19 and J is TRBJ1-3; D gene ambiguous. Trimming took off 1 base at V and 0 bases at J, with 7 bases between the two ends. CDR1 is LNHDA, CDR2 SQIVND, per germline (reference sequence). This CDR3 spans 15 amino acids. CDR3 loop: CASSIVLASGNTIYF. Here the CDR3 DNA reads TGTGCCAGTAGTATAGTCCTGGCCTCTGGAAACACCATATATTTT.

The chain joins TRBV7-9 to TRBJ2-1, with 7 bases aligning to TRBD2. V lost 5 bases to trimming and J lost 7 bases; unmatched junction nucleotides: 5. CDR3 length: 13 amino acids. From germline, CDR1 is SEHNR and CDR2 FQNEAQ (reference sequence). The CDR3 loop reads CASSDRGENEQFF. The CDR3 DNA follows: TGTGCCAGCAGCGATCGGGGGGAGAATGAGCAGTTCTTC. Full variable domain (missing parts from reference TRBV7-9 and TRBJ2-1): DTGVSQNPRHKITKRGQNVTFRCDPISEHNRLYWYRQTLGQGPEFLTYFQNEAQLEKSRLLSDRFSAERPKGSFSTLEIQRTEQGDSAMYLCASSDRGENEQFFGPGTRLTVL.

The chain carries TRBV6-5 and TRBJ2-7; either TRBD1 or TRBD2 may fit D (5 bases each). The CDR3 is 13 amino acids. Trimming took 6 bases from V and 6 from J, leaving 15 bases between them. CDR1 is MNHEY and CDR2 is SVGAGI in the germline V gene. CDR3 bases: TGTGCCAGCAGCCGGGACGAAGTAAGCGAGCAGTACTTC. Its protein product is CASSRDEVSEQYF.

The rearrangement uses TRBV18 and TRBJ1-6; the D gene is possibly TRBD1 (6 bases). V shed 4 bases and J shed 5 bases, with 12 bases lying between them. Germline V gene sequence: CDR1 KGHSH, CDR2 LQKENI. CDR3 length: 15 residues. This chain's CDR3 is CASSLPPGDNSPLHF. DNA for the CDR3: TGTGCCAGCTCACTTCCACCAGGGGATAATTCACCCCTCCACTTT. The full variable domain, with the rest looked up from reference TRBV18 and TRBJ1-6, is NAGVMQNPRHLVRRRGQEARLRCSPMKGHSHVYWYRQLPEEGLKFMVYLQKENIIDESGMPKERFSAEFPKEGPSILRIQQVVRGDSAAYFCASSLPPGDNSPLHFGNGTRLTVT.

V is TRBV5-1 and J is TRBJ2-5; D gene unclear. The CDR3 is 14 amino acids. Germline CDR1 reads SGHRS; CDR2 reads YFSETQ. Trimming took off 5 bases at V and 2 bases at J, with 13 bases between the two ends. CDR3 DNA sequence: TGCGCCAGCAGACGAACCAGACAACAAGAGACCCAGTACTTC. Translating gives CASRRTRQQETQYF.